These 25 T cell receptor beta chains originate from one sample sequenced in a study of metastatic and nonmetastatic thyroid tumors. Using MiXCR, TCRdb reanalyzed the PCR reads. The sample lists roughly 6,900 clones, 27% seen once, with 15% to 20% in the top ten. Not a single patient had been given any form of treatment at any point before undergoing thyroid surgery. Sequencing used adjacent normal tissue. The receptors were gathered from a male donor with papillary thyroid cancer or a benign thyroid nodule (not recorded which). Some clones in this sample may be carry-over from other donors' samples.

V and J are TRBV3-1 and TRBJ2-5; 7 bases are a match to TRBD1. The J call is uncertain, as TRBJ2-1 better fits the DNA end. This CDR3 is 15 amino acids long. Germline V gene lookup returns CDR1 LGHDT and CDR2 YNNKEL (reference sequence). In DNA, the CDR3 is TGTGCCAGCAGCCAAGGGACAGGCAAACTCAATGAGCAGTTCTTC. Translated: CASSQGTGKLNEQFF.

Relative to its sample, this clone is medium-sized. V and J are TRBV12-5 and TRBJ2-2; no reliable D call. The CDR3 is 15 amino acids. Germline V gene sequence: CDR1 LGHNT, CDR2 FRNRAP. The V gene lost 5 bases and the J gene lost 0 bases, with 10 bases spanning the gap. CDR3 protein: CASGLQISNTGELFF. CDR3 nucleotide sequence: TGTGCTAGTGGTCTGCAGATTTCGAACACCGGGGAGCTGTTTTTT.

The V gene is TRBV30, the J gene TRBJ2-2; D call uncertain. The CDR3 sequence is 13 residues long. Trimming pared 8 bases from V and 3 bases from J, leaving 13 bases between. The germline V gene has CDR1 GTSNPN and CDR2 SVGIG (reference sequence). DNA for the CDR3: TGTGCCGGTACCCCCGCCTACACCGGGGAGCTGTTTTTT. It codes for CAGTPAYTGELFF.

This clone was counted only a few times. This CDR3 reads CSARVAEYNEQFF. For the CDR3, the DNA is TGCAGTGCTAGAGTCGCGGAATACAATGAGCAGTTCTTC. The chain carries TRBV20-1 and TRBJ2-1; D is ambiguous. The CDR3 spans 13 residues. The germline V and J ends were trimmed by 1 base and 4 bases, with 8 bases remaining between them. Germline values: CDR1 DFQATT, CDR2 SNEGSKA (reference sequence).

The chain is built from TRBV28 and TRBJ2-3; D is unclear. The CDR3 covers 14 residues. V was trimmed by 1 base and J by 15 bases, leaving 20 bases between them. Germline lookup yields CDR1 MDHEN and CDR2 SYDVKM. The CDR3 is CASSLSSTVDRHYF. DNA for the CDR3: TGTGCCAGCAGTTTATCGTCTACCGTAGATAGGCATTATTTT.

This clone was seen more than once but under ten times. The V call is TRBV12-5, the J call TRBJ2-2; D uncertain. This CDR3 is 12 amino acids long. Deletions cut 6 bases from V and 5 bases from J, with 7 bases between. Germline V gene sequence: CDR1 LGHNT, CDR2 FRNRAP. The CDR3 DNA follows: TGTGCTAGTGGCCTGGGGACCGGGGAGCTGTTTTTT. Amino acids: CASGLGTGELFF.

V is TRBV5-1 and J is TRBJ2-1, with D maybe TRBD2 (5 bases). Germline-derived CDR1 and CDR2 are SGHRS and YFSETQ. Trimming took off 6 bases at V and 4 bases at J, with 11 bases between the two ends. This CDR3 has 13 amino acids. The CDR3 DNA sequence: TGCGCCAGCAAGTCGGAGCGGTACAATGAGCAGTTCTTC. Translating gives CASKSERYNEQFF.

This clone was found once. This rearrangement joins TRBV4-3 to TRBJ2-7, with TRBD2 matching 7 bases. Germline V lookup: CDR1 LGHNA, CDR2 YSLEER. This CDR3 is 18 amino acids long. Losses at the gene ends were 3 bases for V and 0 bases for J; bases not matched to a gene: 14. The CDR3 DNA follows: TGCGCCAGCAGCCATGAGAGGGTACTAGCGAGATTCTCCTACGAGCAGTACTTC. Translation: CASSHERVLARFSYEQYF.

V gene TRBV20-1 combines with J gene TRBJ2-3; the match to TRBD2 covers 9 bases. Trimming took 7 bases from V and 3 from J; bases not matched to a gene: 5. This CDR3 is built from 13 residues. Germline V lookup: CDR1 DFQATT, CDR2 SNEGSKA (reference sequence). CDR3: CSVAGVGTDTQYF. DNA for the CDR3: TGCAGTGTAGCGGGAGTCGGGACAGATACGCAGTATTTT.

This clone has only a few counts. This chain connects TRBV15 to TRBJ1-2; tentative D call: TRBD1 (5 bases). Germline V CDR1 and CDR2: LNHNV, YYDKDF (reference sequence). This CDR3 is 15 amino acids long. The ends were cut back, 0 bases at V and 4 bases at J, with 12 bases in the middle. CDR3 in amino acids: CATSRDQGPGYGYTF. CDR3 DNA sequence: TGTGCCACCAGCAGAGATCAGGGTCCCGGCTATGGCTACACCTTC.

The CDR3 DNA reads as TGTGCCAGCAGTGAAATCGGACTAGCGGGAAGCGCAGATACGCAGTATTTT. Amino acids: CASSEIGLAGSADTQYF. This chain links TRBV6-1 with TRBJ2-3; 12 bases match TRBD2. The CDR3 consists of 17 residues. The ends lost 2 bases at V and 4 bases at J; junction bases unmatched: 7. From germline, CDR1 is MNHNS and CDR2 SASEGT.

This clone was seen repeatedly, ten times or more. The V and J genes are TRBV28 and TRBJ1-2, with D uncertain. Trimming stripped 3 bases from V and 1 base from J, with 6 bases between. The CDR3 is 13 residues long. The germline V gene encodes CDR1 MDHEN and CDR2 SYDVKM. CDR3 bases: TGTGCCAGCAGTTTTTTACTTAACTATGGCTACACCTTC. Amino acids: CASSFLLNYGYTF.

This clone was counted only a few times. Here the CDR3 DNA reads TGTGCCAGCAGTGAGACTAGCGGGATTCGTCCCACAGATACGCAGTATTTT. Translation gives CASSETSGIRPTDTQYF. The chain employs TRBV6-1 and TRBJ2-3; 11 nucleotides align to TRBD2. The CDR3 sequence is 17 residues long. V shed 3 bases, J shed 2 bases, and the junction held 7 bases outside the gene matches. From germline, CDR1 is MNHNS and CDR2 SASEGT.

This chain links TRBV20-1 with TRBJ2-1; D not resolved. This CDR3 region has 11 residues. V dropped 5 bases and J dropped 1 base, with 3 bases sitting between them. Germline assignment: CDR1 DFQATT and CDR2 SNEGSKA (reference sequence). The CDR3 loop is CSAPSYNEQFF. In nucleotides, the CDR3 is TGCAGTGCTCCTTCCTACAATGAGCAGTTCTTC.

This clone is large. This chain joins TRBV28 and TRBJ2-1; 10 nucleotides line up with TRBD2. The CDR3 runs 17 residues. Germline V gene sequence: CDR1 MDHEN, CDR2 SYDVKM. The V segment lost 5 bases and the J segment 3 bases; nucleotides outside the gene matches: 10. For the CDR3, the DNA is TGTGCCAGCAGTCGATCATTTGGACTAGCGGTCTACAATGAGCAGTTCTTC. This gives the protein CASSRSFGLAVYNEQFF.

This clone was seen many times. V gene TRBV5-4 combines with J gene TRBJ2-1; D perhaps matches TRBD2 (5 bases). CDR1 is SGHNT and CDR2 is YYREEE in the germline V gene (reference sequence). The V end was cut by 4 bases, the J end by 4 bases, with 18 bases between. CDR3 size: 16 residues. CDR3 bases: TGTGCCAGCAGCCGGTCACTAGTCTCCCATTACAATGAGCAGTTCTTC. It is translated as CASSRSLVSHYNEQFF.

The chain combines TRBV7-2 with TRBJ2-1, with TRBD2 identical over 9 bases. After removal of 3 bases from V and 0 bases from J, the junction contained 12 bases not matched to a gene. The CDR3 extends over 19 amino acids. Germline loops: CDR1 SGHTA, CDR2 FQGNSA. The CDR3 DNA is TGTGCCAGCAGCTTCGGAGCGGGAGGTCCTTCTAGCTCCTACAATGAGCAGTTCTTC. This codes for CASSFGAGGPSSSYNEQFF.

This clone was observed a handful of times. The gene calls are TRBV9 and TRBJ2-7; 13 bases line up with TRBD2. The CDR3 extends over 16 amino acids. The J segment lost 1 base and the V segment lost 4 bases, leaving 5 bases of the junction unmatched. CDR1 SGDLS and CDR2 YYNGEE come from the germline V gene. The CDR3: CASSPGLAGESYEQYF. CDR3 in DNA: TGTGCCAGCAGCCCAGGACTAGCGGGAGAGTCCTACGAGCAGTACTTC.

This clone was detected a few times. The chain is built from TRBV28 and TRBJ1-1, with D unresolved. CDR3 length: 15 amino acids. The V gene's germline CDR1 is MDHEN and CDR2 SYDVKM. Trimming stripped 2 bases from V and 0 bases from J, with 10 bases between. CDR3 amino acids: CASSLLQSMNTEAFF. The CDR3 nucleotides are TGTGCCAGCAGTTTACTACAGTCCATGAACACTGAAGCTTTCTTT. Combining the CDR3 with reference TRBV28 and TRBJ1-1 gives the whole variable domain DVKVTQSSRYLVKRTGEKVFLECVQDMDHENMFWYRQDPGLGLRLIYFSYDVKMKEKGDIPEGYSVSREKKERFSLILESASTNQTSMYLCASSLLQSMNTEAFFGQGTRLTVV.

There are many counts of this clone. J is TRBJ2-1 and V is TRBV11-3; D may be TRBD1 or TRBD2 (6 bases each). V was cut by 5 bases and J by 5 bases, with 16 bases left in between. This CDR3 has 15 residues. In germline, CDR1 is SGHNT, CDR2 YENEEA. The CDR3 sequence: CASSRLGGGHNEQFF. Written as DNA, the CDR3 is TGTGCCAGCAGCCGGTTGGGGGGCGGCCACAATGAGCAGTTCTTC.

This clone is medium-sized by share. The V call is TRBV7-6, the J call TRBJ2-7; D is possibly TRBD1 (5 bases). Between the trimmed V and J ends, which lost 1 base and 3 bases, there was a span of 13 bases. The CDR3 has 15 residues. Germline V CDR1 and CDR2: SGHVS, FNYEAQ. DNA of the CDR3: TGTGCCAGCAGCTTAGATAGTGGACACCACTACGAGCAGTACTTC. Protein product: CASSLDSGHHYEQYF.

This clone was detected only a few times. V usage is TRBV28 and J usage is TRBJ1-3, with D possibly matching TRBD1 (6 bases). CDR3 size: 16 residues. Germline CDR1 reads MDHEN; CDR2 reads SYDVKM. V lost 5 bases and J 0 bases, leaving 14 bases between the germline ends. The DNA for the CDR3 is TGTGCCAGCAGTCTGAGACAGGACCACTCTGGAAACACCATATATTTT. Amino acids: CASSLRQDHSGNTIYF.

This clone was recorded a few times. This rearrangement joins TRBV6-1 to TRBJ1-1, with D hard to call. Trimming stripped 1 base from V and 7 bases from J, with 1 base between. The germline V gene has CDR1 MNHNS and CDR2 SASEGT. The length of the CDR3 is 10 residues. CDR3 coding DNA: TGTGCCAGCAGTGAAGGTGAAGCTTTCTTT. It specifies CASSEGEAFF.

Sample share makes this clone medium-sized. This chain uses TRBV20-1 with TRBJ1-3, with D hard to call. The CDR3 is made up of 14 amino acids. Trimming pared 0 bases from V and 0 bases from J, leaving 6 bases between. The V gene's germline CDR1 is DFQATT and CDR2 SNEGSKA (reference sequence). The CDR3 DNA reads as TGCAGTGCTAGAGATGCGGGCTCTGGAAACACCATATATTTT. Translating gives CSARDAGSGNTIYF.

This clone was seen at least ten times. A much larger clone differs by one base, so this may be a read error. The chain employs TRBV10-3 and TRBJ2-1, with TRBD1 identical over 10 bases. Germline CDR1 is ENHRY and CDR2 is SYGVKD. This CDR3 has 14 residues. The CDR3 nucleotides read TGTGCCATCACACCGGGACAGGGGAGCAATGAGCAGTCCTTC. Residues: CAITPGQGSNEQSF.